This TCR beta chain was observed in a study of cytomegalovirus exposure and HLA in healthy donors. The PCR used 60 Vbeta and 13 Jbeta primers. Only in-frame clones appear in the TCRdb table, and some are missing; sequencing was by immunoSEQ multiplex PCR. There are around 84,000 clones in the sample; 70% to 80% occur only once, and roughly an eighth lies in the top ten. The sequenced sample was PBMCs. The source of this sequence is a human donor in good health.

CDR3 coding DNA: TGTGCCAGTAAGCCAGGGGGCAGGGCGGCTAATGAAAAACTGTTTTTT. Its protein is CASKPGGRAANEKLFF. The V gene is TRBV19, the J gene TRBJ1-4; 8 bases are shared with TRBD1. The V segment lost 7 bases and the J segment 3 bases; nucleotides outside the gene matches: 10. This CDR3 spans 16 amino acids. CDR1 and CDR2 (germline): LNHDA, SQIVND (reference sequence).